Listed below are T cell receptor beta chains from one sample, sequenced in a study of T-cell reconstitution after alpha-beta-depleted transplantation in children. TCRdb used MiXCR to reprocess the PCR reads, holding one entry per CDR3 protein. The sample holds 500,000 to 650,000 distinct CDR3 sequences, around 10% seen once. Specimen: PBMCs, mostly from graft donor cells, collected 180 days after TCRalphabeta/CD19-depleted stem cell transplant. These receptors all stem from a female patient aged 2-9 years who had a stem cell transplant for aplastic anemia, so the T cells may come from the graft donor. The CDR3 runs from the conserved cysteine through the conserved F or W.

j_call v_call cdr3_aa
TRBJ2-5 TRBV7-2 CASSEFQGRETQYF
TRBJ1-1 TRBV28 CASVTRGVGFTEAFF
TRBJ2-5 TRBV11-1 CASSLPRLAGEETQYF
TRBJ2-1 TRBV10-3 CAISESSGSYNEQFF
TRBJ1-5 TRBV25-1 CASSGTGGSNQPQHF
TRBJ2-5 TRBV29-1 CSVWLAGEFQETQYF
TRBJ2-1 TRBV24-1 CATSDIAVMGNEQFF
TRBJ2-3 TRBV10-3 CAISERGMGTDTQYF
TRBJ1-1 TRBV27 CASSLPGGMNTEAFF
TRBJ1-4 TRBV4-3 CASSQDWDGATNEKLFF
TRBJ1-4 TRBV5-5 CASSAGGATNEKLFF
TRBJ2-7 TRBV7-9 CASSLPPDRPYEQYF
TRBJ2-1 TRBV3-1 CASSLPGTPGNEQFF
TRBJ2-1 TRBV7-8 CASSLAPGPRNNEQFF
TRBJ2-1 TRBV19 CASSMMQGDYNEQFF
TRBJ1-1 TRBV7-2 CASSLTGVWTEAFF
TRBJ2-2 TRBV9 CASSVDSGQGWTGELFF
TRBJ2-1 TRBV20-1 CSARGSGYNEQFF
TRBJ2-1 TRBV6-2/TRBV6-3 CASSYGGQGAYNEQFF
TRBJ2-2 TRBV6-2/TRBV6-3 CASSEGQDTGELFF
TRBJ2-1 TRBV20-1 CSLGQRTWGNEQFF
TRBJ2-5 TRBV28 CASSFLGQGAPQETQYF
TRBJ2-2 TRBV29-1 CSVPAGNTGELFF
TRBJ2-5 TRBV28 CASKESLASGMKTQYF
TRBJ2-7 TRBV20-1 CSAQTPIFPYEQYF
TRBJ2-1 TRBV12-3/TRBV12-4 CASSTKPLYNEQFF
TRBJ1-2 TRBV9 CASSDAPDSWHYGYTF
TRBJ1-1 TRBV5-1 CASSLDRDRRTEAFF
TRBJ2-1 TRBV7-9 CASSLRGGEVPYNEQFF
TRBJ2-7 TRBV28 CASSLTARHYEQYF
TRBJ2-1 TRBV6-2/TRBV6-3 CASRAGDPYNEQFF
TRBJ1-6 TRBV6-2/TRBV6-3 CACCAPGSNSPLHF
TRBJ2-1 TRBV5-6 CASSLVPEIPYNEQFF
TRBJ2-2 TRBV20-1 CSAGWTGSSTGELFF
TRBJ2-7 TRBV20-1 CSARSGKRVYEQYF
TRBJ1-4 TRBV25-1 CASSDFRQGTTNEKLFF
TRBJ2-3 TRBV7-2 CASSLAGFSDTQYF
TRBJ2-1 TRBV10-3 CAISDRVAGGEQFF
TRBJ2-3 TRBV5-1 CASSLTRADRGPEYF
TRBJ2-1 TRBV20-1 CSGSSGTSGPPYNEQFF
TRBJ2-5 TRBV12-3/TRBV12-4 CASSTTSGEETQYF
TRBJ1-2 TRBV5-1 CASSSGQGGPYGYTF
TRBJ1-2 TRBV30 CAWSRTFNYGYTF
TRBJ2-7 TRBV3-1 CASSQGTGPWEQYF
TRBJ1-5 TRBV6-4 CANRRASRNQPQHF
TRBJ2-5 TRBV29-1 CSVSLVETQYF